Here is one TCR beta chain with its context. Its specificity is not known. The CDR3 spans 13 residues. Germline CDR1 DFQATT, CDR2 SNEGSKA (reference sequence). This specimen comes from a study of T cells expressing NK-cell markers. Turning to the study itself: Repertoires of TCR beta were obtained from T cells sorted as CD3+CD56+NKG2C+, CD3+CD56+NKG2C- and CD3+CD56-NKG2C+.

Template switching by 5'RACE with UMIs generated the TCR beta cDNA. From the 5' RACE reads, TCRdb lists one entry per CDR3 protein and no DNA. Its table records a few hundred thousand distinct CDR3 sequences. Study-wide results and limits: About six donors carried dominant NKG2C+ clonotypes that made up roughly 1.0-7.5% of their CD8+ T cells.

Sequencing was carried out using blood T cells: a sorted CD56 or NKG2C T cell subset, CD4+ or CD8+ T cells, or bulk PBMC T cells (not recorded which). This receptor was obtained from a man between 18 and 29 years old in good health. The chain links TRBV20-1 to TRBJ2-5. The chain's CDR3 is CSARHSLEETQYF.